This is a list of T cell receptor beta chains from one sample in a study of T cell responses to AZD1222 COVID-19 vaccine. The protocol was immunoSEQ multiplex PCR, while the TCRdb copy is restricted to in-frame clones and leaves out a portion. The data show more than 120,000 clones, with 93% seen just once and approximately 5.4% held by the top ten. This sample comprised peripheral blood, obtained on day 0 of AZD1222 vaccination. The receptors originated from an adult in good health. The CDR3 runs from the conserved cysteine through the conserved F or W. The D gene is left open where the match is weak.

>TRBD1|TRBV4-1
CASSRTIDREDGYTF
>.|TRBV27
CASSLWGGGQETQYF
>.|TRBV7-2
CASSLGALPGGYTF
>.|TRBV2
CASSELTTVEAFF
>.|TRBV28
CASQYEQYF
>TRBD1|TRBV4-1
CASSPRQGPYEQYF
>.|TRBV6-5
CASSYSDDSPNYGYTF
>.|TRBV2
CASIRQMSFYGYTF
>TRBD1|TRBV5-1
CASSSGQGGGYTF
>TRBD1|TRBV7-8
CASSLGQQYGYTF
>.|TRBV19
CASSISGTYEQYF
>.|TRBV23-1
CASSHHQVFSGNTIYF
>TRBD2|TRBV10-3
CAIAGTTSSEQYF
>.|TRBV9
CASSLYVGGGSGELFF
>TRBD1|TRBV28
CASSRSRGLKDSPLHF
>TRBD2|TRBV7-7
CASSLGPGGETQYF
>.|TRBV10-2
CASMGISIQGNEQFF
>.|TRBV29-1
CSVLGGPYEQYF
>.|TRBV5-4
CASSLDQGSSTEAFF
>.|TRBV9
CASSVLQSGELFF
>.|TRBV6-1
CASSEWSAENSLF
>.|TRBV27
CASKDPGMNGYTF
>.|TRBV28
CASSMRGRMQPQHF
>TRBD1|TRBV5-4
CASSLKTGQSETQYF
>.|TRBV5-1
CASSRDNTDTQYF
>.|TRBV7-9
CASSLGADTQYF
>.|TRBV2
CASRKGLGNTIYF
>TRBD2|TRBV3-1/TRBV3-2
CASSQSRLAGGIGETQYF
>TRBD2|TRBV12-5
CASAGGGAQYEQYF
>TRBD1|TRBV7-6
CASSLWSSTGGSGANVLTF
>TRBD1|TRBV19
CASSEGGTGTTFYEAFF
>.|TRBV7-9
CASLGASRNEQFF
>.|TRBV5-4
CASSPDPTGNTIYF
>TRBD2|TRBV7-2
CASSLVPSGMGNEQYF
>.|TRBV19
CASSIGYGYTF
>.|TRBV5-7
CASSLWGRGNEQFF
>.|TRBV9
CASSAFNGANTGELFF
>.|TRBV27
CASSLSTPGLPRPDTQYF
>.|TRBV11-2
CASSLKGGLHHTIYF
>TRBD2|TRBV6-2/TRBV6-3
CASSSSGRGDYEQYF
>.|TRBV7-9
CASSLGAVGETQYF
>.|TRBV13
CASSVDTNTEAFF
>.|TRBV3-1/TRBV3-2
CASSQVSDSPLHF
>TRBD1|TRBV29-1
CSVLSGQGLYGYTF
>.|TRBV30
CAWRGTSGFGYTF